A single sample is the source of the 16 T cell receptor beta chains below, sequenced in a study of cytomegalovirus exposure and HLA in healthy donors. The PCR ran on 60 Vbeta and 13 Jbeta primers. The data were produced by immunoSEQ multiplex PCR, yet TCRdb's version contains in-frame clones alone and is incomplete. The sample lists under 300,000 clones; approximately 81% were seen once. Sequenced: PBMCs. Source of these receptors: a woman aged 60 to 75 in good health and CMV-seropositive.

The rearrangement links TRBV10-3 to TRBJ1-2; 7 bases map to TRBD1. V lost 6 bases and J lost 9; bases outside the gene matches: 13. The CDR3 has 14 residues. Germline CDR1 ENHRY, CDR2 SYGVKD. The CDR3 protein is CAISTKTGSKSYTF. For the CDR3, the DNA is TGTGCCATCAGCACTAAGACAGGGTCTAAAAGCTACACCTTC.

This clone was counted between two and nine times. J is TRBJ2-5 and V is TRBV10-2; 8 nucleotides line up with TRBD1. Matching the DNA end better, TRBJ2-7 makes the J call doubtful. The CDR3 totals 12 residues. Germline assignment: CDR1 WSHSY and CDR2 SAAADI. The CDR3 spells CASSGQGSEQYF. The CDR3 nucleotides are TGCGCCAGCAGTGGACAGGGGAGCGAGCAGTACTTC.

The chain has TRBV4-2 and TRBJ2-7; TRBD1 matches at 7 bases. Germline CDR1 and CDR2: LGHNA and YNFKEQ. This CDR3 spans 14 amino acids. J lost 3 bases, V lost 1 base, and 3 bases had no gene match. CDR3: CASSQATGVYEQYF. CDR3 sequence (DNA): TGTGCCAGCAGCCAAGCCACAGGGGTCTACGAGCAGTACTTC.

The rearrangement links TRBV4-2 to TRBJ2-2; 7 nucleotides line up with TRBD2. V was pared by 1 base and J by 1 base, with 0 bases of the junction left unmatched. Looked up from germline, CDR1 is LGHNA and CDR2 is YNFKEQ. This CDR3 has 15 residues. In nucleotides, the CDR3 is TGTGCCAGCAGCCAAGGCGGGAGGAACACCGGGGAGCTGTTTTTT. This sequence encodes CASSQGGRNTGELFF.

Here the CDR3 reads CASSQKGSLNQPQHF. The CDR3 coding sequence is TGTGCCAGCAGCCAAAAGGGGTCCCTCAATCAGCCCCAGCATTTT. The chain is built from TRBV5-6 and TRBJ1-5, with D possibly being TRBD1 (5 bases). CDR3 length equals 15 residues. V dropped 4 bases and J dropped 3 bases, with 14 bases sitting between them. Germline V CDR1 and CDR2: SGHDT, YYEEEE.

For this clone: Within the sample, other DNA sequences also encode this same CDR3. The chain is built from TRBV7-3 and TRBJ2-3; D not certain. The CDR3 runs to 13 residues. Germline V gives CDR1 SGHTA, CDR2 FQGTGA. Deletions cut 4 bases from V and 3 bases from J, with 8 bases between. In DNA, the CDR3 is TGTGCCAGCAGCTCGGGTGCAACAGATACGCAGTATTTT. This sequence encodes CASSSGATDTQYF. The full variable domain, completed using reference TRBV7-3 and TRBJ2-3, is GAGVSQTPSNKVTEKGKYVELRCDPISGHTALYWYRQSLGQGPEFLIYFQGTGAADDSGLPNDRFFAVRPEGSVSTLKIQRTERGDSAVYLCASSSGATDTQYFGPGTRLTVL.

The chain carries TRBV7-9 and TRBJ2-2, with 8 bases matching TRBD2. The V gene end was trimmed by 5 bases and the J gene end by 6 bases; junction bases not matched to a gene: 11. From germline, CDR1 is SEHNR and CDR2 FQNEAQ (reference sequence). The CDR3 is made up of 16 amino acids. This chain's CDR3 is CASSPISGIRPGELFF. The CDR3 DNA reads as TGTGCCAGCAGCCCCATTAGCGGGATTCGACCCGGGGAGCTGTTTTTT.

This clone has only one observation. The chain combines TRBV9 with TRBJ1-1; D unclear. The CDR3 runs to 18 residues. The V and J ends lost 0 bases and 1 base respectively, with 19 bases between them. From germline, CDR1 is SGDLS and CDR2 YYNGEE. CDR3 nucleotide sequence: TGTGCCAGCAGCGTAGGGGCCCATAAACCCCCCGAGAACACTGAAGCTTTCTTT. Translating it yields CASSVGAHKPPENTEAFF.

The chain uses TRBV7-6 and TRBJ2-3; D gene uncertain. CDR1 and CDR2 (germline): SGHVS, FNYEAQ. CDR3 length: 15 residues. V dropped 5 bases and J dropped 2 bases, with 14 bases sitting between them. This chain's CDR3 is CASSSTRDITDTQYF. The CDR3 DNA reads TGTGCCAGCAGCAGTACTCGAGACATCACAGATACGCAGTATTTT. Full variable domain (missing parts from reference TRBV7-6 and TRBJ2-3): GAGVSQSPRYKVTKRGQDVALRCDPISGHVSLYWYRQALGQGPEFLTYFNYEAQQDKSGLPNDRFSAERPEGSISTLTIQRTEQRDSAMYRCASSSTRDITDTQYFGPGTRLTVL.

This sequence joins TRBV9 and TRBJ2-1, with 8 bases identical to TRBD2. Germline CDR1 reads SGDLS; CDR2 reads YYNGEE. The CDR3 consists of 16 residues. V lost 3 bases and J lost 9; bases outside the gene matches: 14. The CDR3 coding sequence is TGTGCCAGCAGCGCCCCCGGGAGCGGGAGAAGGCGTGAGCAGTTCTTC. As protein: CASSAPGSGRRREQFF.

CDR3 sequence reads: CAISESPGPDEQYF. The CDR3 nucleotides read TGTGCCATCAGTGAGTCCCCAGGCCCTGATGAGCAGTACTTC. The genes are TRBV10-3 and TRBJ2-7; no firm D call. The CDR3 spans 14 residues. CDR1 is ENHRY, CDR2 SYGVKD, per germline. Trimming shortened V by 0 bases and J by 7 bases, and 13 bases separated the two germline ends.

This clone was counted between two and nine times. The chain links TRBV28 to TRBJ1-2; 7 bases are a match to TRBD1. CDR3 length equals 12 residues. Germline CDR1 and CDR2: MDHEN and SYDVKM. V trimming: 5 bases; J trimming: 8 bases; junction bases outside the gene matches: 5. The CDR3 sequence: CASSRQGRGYTF. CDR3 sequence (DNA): TGTGCCAGCAGTCGACAGGGCCGGGGCTACACCTTC.

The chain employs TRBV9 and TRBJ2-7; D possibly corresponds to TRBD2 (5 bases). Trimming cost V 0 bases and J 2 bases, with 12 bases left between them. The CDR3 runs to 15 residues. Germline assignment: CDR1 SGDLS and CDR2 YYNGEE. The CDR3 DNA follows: TGTGCCAGCAGCGTAGACGGGAATCAGGCCTACGAGCAGTACTTC. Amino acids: CASSVDGNQAYEQYF.

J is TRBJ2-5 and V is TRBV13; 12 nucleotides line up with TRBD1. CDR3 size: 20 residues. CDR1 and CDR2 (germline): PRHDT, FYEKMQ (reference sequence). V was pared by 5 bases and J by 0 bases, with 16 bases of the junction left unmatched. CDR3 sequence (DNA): TGTGCCAGCAGCACCTTTTACGGGACAGGGGGCTTTGTCCACCAAGAGACCCAGTACTTC. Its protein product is CASSTFYGTGGFVHQETQYF.

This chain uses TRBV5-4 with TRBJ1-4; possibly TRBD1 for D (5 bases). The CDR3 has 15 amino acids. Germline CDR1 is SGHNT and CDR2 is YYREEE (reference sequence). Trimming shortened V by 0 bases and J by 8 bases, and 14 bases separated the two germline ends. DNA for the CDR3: TGTGCCAGCAGCTTGGGTTCGGGGGTGCTGGAAAAACTGTTTTTT. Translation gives CASSLGSGVLEKLFF.

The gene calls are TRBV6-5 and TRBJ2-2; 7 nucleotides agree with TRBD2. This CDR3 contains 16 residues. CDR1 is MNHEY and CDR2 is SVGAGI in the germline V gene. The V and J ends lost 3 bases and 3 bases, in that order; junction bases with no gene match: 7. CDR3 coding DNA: TGTGCCAGCAGTTATAGTCTAGCGGAATACACCGGGGAGCTGTTTTTT. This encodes CASSYSLAEYTGELFF.